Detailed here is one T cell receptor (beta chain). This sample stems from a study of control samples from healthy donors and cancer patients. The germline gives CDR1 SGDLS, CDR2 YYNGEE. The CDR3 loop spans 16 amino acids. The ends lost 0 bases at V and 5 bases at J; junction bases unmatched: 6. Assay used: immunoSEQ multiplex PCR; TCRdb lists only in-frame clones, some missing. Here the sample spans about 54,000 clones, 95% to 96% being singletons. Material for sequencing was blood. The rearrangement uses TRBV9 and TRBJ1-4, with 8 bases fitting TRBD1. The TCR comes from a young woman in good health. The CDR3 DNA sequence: TGTGCCAGCAGCGTAGCTACGGCAGGGGGCAATGAAAAACTGTTTTTT. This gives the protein CASSVATAGGNEKLFF.